This TCR beta chain was obtained from a study of persistence of HIV-infected CD4 T cells. On this clone: Antigen specificity is unknown.

The immunoSEQ assay was version 4, run in survey mode. Measured with immunoSEQ multiplex PCR; TCRdb has only the in-frame clones, and not every one. The sample lists about 43,000 clones; roughly 90% were seen once. Cells were stimulated nonspecifically with anti-CD3/anti-CD28 magnetic beads. Sorting selected CD4+ T cells upregulating both CD40 ligand and CD69. Germline CDR1 is MDHEN and CDR2 is SYDVKM. The CDR3 is made up of 13 amino acids. The V gene lost 3 bases and the J gene lost 3 bases, with 8 bases spanning the gap. The source is an adult man with HIV who was CMV-seropositive. This sample comprised CD4+ T cells sorted from PBMCs after 18-hour stimulation, obtained from a patient who received antiretroviral therapy. The chain is built from TRBV28 and TRBJ1-2; the D is unclear. CDR3 nucleotides: TGTGCCAGCAGTTTCAAGGATCACTATGGCTACACCTTC. It is translated as CASSFKDHYGYTF.